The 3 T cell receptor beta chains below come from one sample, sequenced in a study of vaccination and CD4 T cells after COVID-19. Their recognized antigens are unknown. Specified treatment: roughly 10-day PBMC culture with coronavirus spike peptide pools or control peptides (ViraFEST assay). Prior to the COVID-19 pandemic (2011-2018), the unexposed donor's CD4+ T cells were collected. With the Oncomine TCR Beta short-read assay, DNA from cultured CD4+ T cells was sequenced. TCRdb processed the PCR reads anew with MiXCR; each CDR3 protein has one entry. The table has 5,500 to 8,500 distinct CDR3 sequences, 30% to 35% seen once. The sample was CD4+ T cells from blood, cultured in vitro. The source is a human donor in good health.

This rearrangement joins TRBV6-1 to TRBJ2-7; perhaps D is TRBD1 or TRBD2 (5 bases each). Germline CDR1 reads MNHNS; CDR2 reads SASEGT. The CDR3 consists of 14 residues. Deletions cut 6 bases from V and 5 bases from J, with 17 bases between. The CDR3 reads CASSPYGARNEQYF. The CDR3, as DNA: TGTGCCAGCAGCCCATACGGGGCGAGAAACGAGCAGTACTTC.

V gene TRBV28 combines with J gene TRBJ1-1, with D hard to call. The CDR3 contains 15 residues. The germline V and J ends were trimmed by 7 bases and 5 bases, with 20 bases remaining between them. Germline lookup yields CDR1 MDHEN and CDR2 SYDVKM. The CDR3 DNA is TGTGCCAGCACCCCTCGTGGGCGGTCCAAGACTGAAGCTTTCTTT. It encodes CASTPRGRSKTEAFF.

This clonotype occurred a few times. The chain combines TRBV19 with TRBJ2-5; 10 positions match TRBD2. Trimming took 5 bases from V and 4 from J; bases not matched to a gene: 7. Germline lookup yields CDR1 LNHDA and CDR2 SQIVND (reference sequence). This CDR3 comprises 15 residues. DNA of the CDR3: TGTGCCAGTAGTCGAGGACTAGCGGCCTCAGAGACCCAGTACTTC. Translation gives CASSRGLAASETQYF. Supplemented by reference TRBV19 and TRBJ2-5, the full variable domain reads DGGITQSPKYLFRKEGQNVTLSCEQNLNHDAMYWYRQDPGQGLRLIYYSQIVNDFQKGDIAEGYSVSREKKESFPLTVTSAQKNPTAFYLCASSRGLAASETQYFGPGTRLLVL.